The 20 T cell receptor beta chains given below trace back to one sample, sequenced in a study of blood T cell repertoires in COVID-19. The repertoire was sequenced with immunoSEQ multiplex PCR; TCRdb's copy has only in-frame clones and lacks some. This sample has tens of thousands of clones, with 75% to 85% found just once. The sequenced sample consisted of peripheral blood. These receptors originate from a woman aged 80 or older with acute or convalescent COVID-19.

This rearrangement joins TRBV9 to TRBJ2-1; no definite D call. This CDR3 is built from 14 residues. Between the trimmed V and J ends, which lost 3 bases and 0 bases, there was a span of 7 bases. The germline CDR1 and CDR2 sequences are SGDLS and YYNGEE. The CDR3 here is CASSAGGSYNEQFF. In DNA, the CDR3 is TGTGCCAGCAGCGCGGGTGGCTCCTACAATGAGCAGTTCTTC.

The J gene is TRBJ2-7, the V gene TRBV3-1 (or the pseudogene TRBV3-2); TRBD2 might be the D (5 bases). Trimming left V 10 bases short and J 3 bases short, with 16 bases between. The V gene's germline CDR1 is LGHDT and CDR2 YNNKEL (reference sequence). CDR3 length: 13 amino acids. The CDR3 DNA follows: TGTGCCACCATGGGGAGCGCACACTACGAGCAGTACTTC. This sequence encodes CATMGSAHYEQYF.

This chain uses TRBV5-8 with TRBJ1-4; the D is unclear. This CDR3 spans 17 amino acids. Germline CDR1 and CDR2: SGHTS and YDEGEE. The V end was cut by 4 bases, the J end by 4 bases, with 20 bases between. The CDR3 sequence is CASSPQSVGRDNEKLFF. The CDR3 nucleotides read TGTGCCAGCAGCCCCCAATCGGTTGGGCGGGATAATGAAAAACTGTTTTTT.

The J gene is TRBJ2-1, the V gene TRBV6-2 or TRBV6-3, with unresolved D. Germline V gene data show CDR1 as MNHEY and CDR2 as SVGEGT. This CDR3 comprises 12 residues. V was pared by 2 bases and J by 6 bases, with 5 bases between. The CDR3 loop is CASSYAPNEQFF. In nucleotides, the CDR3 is TGTGCCAGCAGTTACGCGCCCAATGAGCAGTTCTTC.

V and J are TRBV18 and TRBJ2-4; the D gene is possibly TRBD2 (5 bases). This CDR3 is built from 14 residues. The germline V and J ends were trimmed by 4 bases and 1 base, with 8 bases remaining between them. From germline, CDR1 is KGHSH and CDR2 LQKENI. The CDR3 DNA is TGTGCCAGCTCACGTCCGGGGGCCAAAAACATTCAGTACTTC. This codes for CASSRPGAKNIQYF. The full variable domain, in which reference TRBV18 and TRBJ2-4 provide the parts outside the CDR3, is NAGVMQNPRHLVRRRGQEARLRCSPMKGHSHVYWYRQLPEEGLKFMVYLQKENIIDESGMPKERFSAEFPKEGPSILRIQQVVRGDSAAYFCASSRPGAKNIQYFGAGTRLSVL.

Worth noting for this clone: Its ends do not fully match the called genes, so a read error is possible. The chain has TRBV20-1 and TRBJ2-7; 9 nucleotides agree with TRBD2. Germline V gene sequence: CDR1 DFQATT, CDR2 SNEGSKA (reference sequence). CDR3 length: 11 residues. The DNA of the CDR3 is TGCAGTGCCCAGACAGCGGGAGGCCGTCACTTC. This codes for CSAQTAGGRHF.

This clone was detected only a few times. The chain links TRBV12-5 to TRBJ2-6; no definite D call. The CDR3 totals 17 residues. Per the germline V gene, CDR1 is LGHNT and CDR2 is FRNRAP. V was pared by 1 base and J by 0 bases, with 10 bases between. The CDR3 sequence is CASGLAGQSSGANVLTF. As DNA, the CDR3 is TGTGCTAGTGGTTTGGCGGGTCAGAGCTCTGGGGCCAACGTCCTGACTTTC.

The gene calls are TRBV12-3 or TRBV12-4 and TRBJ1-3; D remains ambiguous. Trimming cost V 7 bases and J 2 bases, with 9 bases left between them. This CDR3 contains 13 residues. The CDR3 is CASKLEPGNTIYF. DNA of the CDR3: TGTGCCAGCAAATTGGAGCCTGGAAACACCATATATTTT.

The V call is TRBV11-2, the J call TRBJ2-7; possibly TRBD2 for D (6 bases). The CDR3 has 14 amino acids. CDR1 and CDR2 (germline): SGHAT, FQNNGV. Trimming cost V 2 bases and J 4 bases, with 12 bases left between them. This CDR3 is CASSLSLAPYEQYF. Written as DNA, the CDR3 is TGTGCCAGCAGCTTATCTCTAGCGCCATACGAGCAGTACTTC.

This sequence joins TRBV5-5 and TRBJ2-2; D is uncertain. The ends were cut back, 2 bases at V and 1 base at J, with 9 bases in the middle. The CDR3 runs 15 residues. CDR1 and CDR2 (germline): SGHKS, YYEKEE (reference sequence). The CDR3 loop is CASSFGPLNTGELFF. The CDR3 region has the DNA TGTGCCAGCAGCTTTGGGCCTTTGAACACCGGGGAGCTGTTTTTT. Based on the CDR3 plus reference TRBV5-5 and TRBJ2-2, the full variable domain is DAGVTQSPTHLIKTRGQQVTLRCSPISGHKSVSWYQQVLGQGPQFIFQYYEKEERGRGNFPDRFSARQFPNYSSELNVNALLLGDSALYLCASSFGPLNTGELFFGEGSRLTVL.

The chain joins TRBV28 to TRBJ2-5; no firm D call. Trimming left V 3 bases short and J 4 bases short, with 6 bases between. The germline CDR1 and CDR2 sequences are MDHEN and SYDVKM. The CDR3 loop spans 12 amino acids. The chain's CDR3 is CASSFKPETQYF. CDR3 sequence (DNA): TGTGCCAGCAGTTTTAAGCCAGAGACCCAGTACTTC.

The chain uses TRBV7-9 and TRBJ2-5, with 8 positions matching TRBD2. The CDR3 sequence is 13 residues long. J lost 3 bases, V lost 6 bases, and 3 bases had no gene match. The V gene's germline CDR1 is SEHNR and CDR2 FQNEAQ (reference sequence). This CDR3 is CASSTGGEETQYF. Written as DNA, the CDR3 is TGTGCCAGCAGTACGGGAGGGGAAGAGACCCAGTACTTC.

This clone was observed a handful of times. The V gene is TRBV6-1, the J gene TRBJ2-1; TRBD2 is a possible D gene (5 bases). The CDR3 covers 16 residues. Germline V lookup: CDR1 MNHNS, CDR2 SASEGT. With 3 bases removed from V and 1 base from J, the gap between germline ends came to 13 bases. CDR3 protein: CASSDFNSDSYNEQFF. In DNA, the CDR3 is TGTGCCAGCAGTGATTTTAATAGCGATTCCTACAATGAGCAGTTCTTC.

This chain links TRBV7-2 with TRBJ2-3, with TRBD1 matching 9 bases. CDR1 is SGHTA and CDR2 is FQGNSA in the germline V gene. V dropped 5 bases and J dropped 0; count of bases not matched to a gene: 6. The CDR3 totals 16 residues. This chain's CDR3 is CASSTRTGASTDTQYF. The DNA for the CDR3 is TGTGCCAGCAGCACCAGGACAGGGGCCAGCACAGATACGCAGTATTTT.

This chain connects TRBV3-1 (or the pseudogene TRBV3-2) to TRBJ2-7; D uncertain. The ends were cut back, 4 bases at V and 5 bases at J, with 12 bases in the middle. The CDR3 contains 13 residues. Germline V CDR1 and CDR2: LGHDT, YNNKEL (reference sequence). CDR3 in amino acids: CASSLAGSHEQYF. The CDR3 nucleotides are TGTGCCAGCAGCCTTGCCGGTAGCCACGAGCAGTACTTC.

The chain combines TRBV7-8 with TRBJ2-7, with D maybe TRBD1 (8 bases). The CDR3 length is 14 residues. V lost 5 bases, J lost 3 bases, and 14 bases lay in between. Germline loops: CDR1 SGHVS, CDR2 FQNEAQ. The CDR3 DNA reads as TGTGCCAGCAGCCTGAGCGGGACAGGCTACGAGCAGTACTTC. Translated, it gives CASSLSGTGYEQYF. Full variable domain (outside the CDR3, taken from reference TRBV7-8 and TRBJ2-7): GAGVSQSPRYKVAKRGQDVALRCDPISGHVSLFWYQQALGQGPEFLTYFQNEAQLDKSGLPSDRFFAERPEGSVSTLKIQRTQQEDSAVYLCASSLSGTGYEQYFGPGTRLTVT.

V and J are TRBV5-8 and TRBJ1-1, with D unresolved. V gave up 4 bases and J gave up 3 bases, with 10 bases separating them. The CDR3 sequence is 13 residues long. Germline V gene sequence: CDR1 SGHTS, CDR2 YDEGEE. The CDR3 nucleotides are TGTGCCAGCAGCCTTAACCGGGACACTGAAGCTTTCTTT. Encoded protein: CASSLNRDTEAFF.

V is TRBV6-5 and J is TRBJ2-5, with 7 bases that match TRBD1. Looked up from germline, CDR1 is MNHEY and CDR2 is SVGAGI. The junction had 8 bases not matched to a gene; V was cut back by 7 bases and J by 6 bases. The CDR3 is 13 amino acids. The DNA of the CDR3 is TGTGCCAGCACCAGACAGGGAATGAAGACCCAGTACTTC. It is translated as CASTRQGMKTQYF.

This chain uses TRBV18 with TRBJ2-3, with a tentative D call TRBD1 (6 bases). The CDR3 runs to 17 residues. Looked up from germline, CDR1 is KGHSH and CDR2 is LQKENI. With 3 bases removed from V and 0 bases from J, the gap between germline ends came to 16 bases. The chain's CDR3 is CASSPNSGETSTDTQYF. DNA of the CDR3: TGTGCCAGCTCACCGAACTCAGGGGAAACGAGCACAGATACGCAGTATTTT.

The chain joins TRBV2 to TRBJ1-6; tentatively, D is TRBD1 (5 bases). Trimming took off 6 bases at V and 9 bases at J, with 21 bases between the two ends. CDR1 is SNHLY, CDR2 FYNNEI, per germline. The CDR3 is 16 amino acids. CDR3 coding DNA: TGTGCCAGCAGCCCCCGGGGGATTCAATCTGGTTCACCCCTCCACTTT. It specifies CASSPRGIQSGSPLHF.